This is a list of T cell receptor beta chains from one sample in a study of T cells in Graves' hyperthyroidism and ophthalmopathy. TCRdb processed the multiplex PCR reads anew with MiXCR; each CDR3 protein has one entry. The table lists about 680,000 distinct CDR3 sequences, around 40% of them singletons. The sample comprised blood. The receptors shown here come from a middle-aged woman with Graves' hyperthyroidism. The CDR3 runs from the conserved cysteine through the conserved F or W. A D gene is named only where the DNA matches it firmly. For some rows the clone size is stated as once, few or many, or as a class when expanded; others skip it.

>many|-|TRBV27|TRBJ1-2
CATKTQGPGYTF
TGTGCCACCAAGACCCAGGGCCCTGGCTACACCTTC
>many|-|TRBV7-9|TRBJ2-5
CASSRDWETQYF
TGTGCCAGCAGCCGGGACTGGGAGACCCAGTACTTC
>-|-|TRBV12-3/TRBV12-4|TRBJ2-6
CASSPPGFSSGANVLTF
TGTGCCAGCAGTCCCCCAGGGTTTTCCTCTGGGGCCAACGTCCTGACTTTC
>-|-|TRBV4-2|TRBJ1-2
CASSQPGRAFYGYTF
TGTGCCAGCAGCCAACCGGGACGGGCGTTCTATGGCTACACCTTC
>-|-|TRBV5-1|TRBJ2-5
CASSLLGVEETQYF
TGCGCCAGCAGCCTCCTAGGGGTAGAGGAGACCCAGTACTTC
>many|-|TRBV7-9|TRBJ1-6
CASSLEGGLRNSPLHF
TGTGCCAGCAGCTTAGAAGGGGGTCTCAGGAATTCACCCCTCCACTTT
>-|TRBD1|TRBV29-1|TRBJ1-1
CSSHTGVTEAFF
TGCAGCAGCCACACAGGGGTGACTGAAGCTTTCTTT
>-|-|TRBV2|TRBJ2-5
CASRLEVLETQYF
TGTGCCAGCAGGCTGGAGGTTTTGGAGACCCAGTACTTC
>-|TRBD2|TRBV9|TRBJ2-7
CASSASGTIKGHEQYF
TGTGCCAGCAGCGCCTCAGGGACTATAAAGGGACACGAGCAGTACTTC
>-|TRBD1|TRBV7-8|TRBJ1-6
CASSFAGTGDSPLHF
TGTGCCAGCAGCTTTGCCGGGACAGGGGATTCACCCCTCCACTTT
>many|-|TRBV7-2|TRBJ1-2
CASSLVTGSNYGYTF
TGTGCCAGCAGCTTAGTGACTGGGAGTAACTATGGCTACACCTTC
>many|-|TRBV7-9|TRBJ1-1
CASTLVVGGTEAFF
TGTGCCAGCACCCTGGTGGTGGGTGGCACTGAAGCTTTCTTT
>-|-|TRBV12-3/TRBV12-4|TRBJ1-1
CASTLATEAFF
TGTGCCAGCACCTTGGCCACTGAAGCTTTCTTT
>few|-|TRBV5-8|TRBJ2-7
CASSLAAGSGLYEQYF
TGTGCCAGCAGCTTGGCTGCGGGGTCAGGGCTCTACGAGCAGTACTTC
>-|-|TRBV6-5|TRBJ1-6
CASSPPGTYNSPLHF
TGTGCCAGCAGTCCTCCAGGGACCTATAATTCACCCCTCCACTTT
>few|TRBD1|TRBV9|TRBJ2-7
CASSVQGDSYEQYF
TGTGCCAGCAGCGTCCAGGGGGATTCCTACGAGCAGTACTTC
>few|-|TRBV11-2|TRBJ1-1
CASSQWGATEAFF
TGTGCCAGCAGCCAGTGGGGGGCCACTGAAGCTTTCTTT
>few|TRBD1|TRBV28|TRBJ2-7
CASSFGTANYEQYF
TGTGCCAGCAGTTTCGGGACAGCTAACTACGAGCAGTACTTC
>few|-|TRBV20-1|TRBJ1-5
CSAGPGSRQPQHF
TGCAGTGCTGGCCCAGGATCAAGACAGCCCCAGCATTTT
>-|-|TRBV9|TRBJ1-3
CASSVATSGNTIYF
TGTGCCAGCAGCGTAGCAACTTCTGGAAACACCATATATTTT
>many|TRBD1|TRBV29-1|TRBJ2-5
CSVETGVETQYF
TGCAGCGTCGAGACAGGGGTAGAGACCCAGTACTTC
>few|-|TRBV10-3|TRBJ2-7
CAISEATLWEQYF
TGTGCCATCAGTGAGGCTACTTTGTGGGAGCAGTACTTC
>few|-|TRBV19|TRBJ1-5
CASTEYSNQPQHF
TGTGCCAGTACCGAATATAGCAATCAGCCCCAGCATTTT
>many|-|TRBV20-1|TRBJ1-2
CSAVKSQNYGYTF
TGCAGTGCGGTCAAGTCGCAGAACTATGGCTACACCTTC
>few|TRBD1|TRBV10-3|TRBJ1-4
CASNPLGQVDEKLFF
TGTGCCAGCAACCCTTTGGGACAGGTTGATGAAAAACTGTTTTTT
>many|TRBD2|TRBV29-1|TRBJ2-7
CSAGRGAFDEQYF
TGCAGCGCCGGGCGGGGGGCCTTCGACGAGCAGTACTTC
>-|-|TRBV4-3|TRBJ1-4
CASSLSFGEKLFF
TGCGCCAGCAGCCTATCCTTCGGGGAAAAACTGTTTTTT
>-|TRBD1|TRBV7-2|TRBJ1-1
CASSKHRGIAFF
TGTGCCAGCAGCAAACACAGGGGTATAGCTTTCTTT
>-|TRBD1|TRBV4-1|TRBJ1-2
CASSQGRQGARGYTF
TGCGCCAGCAGCCAAGGGAGGCAGGGGGCGAGAGGCTACACCTTC
>-|-|TRBV10-1|TRBJ1-2
CATSDGLYYGYTF
TGCGCCACCAGCGACGGACTCTACTATGGCTACACCTTC
>few|-|TRBV24-1|TRBJ2-3
CATSAPADTDTQYF
TGTGCCACCAGTGCTCCAGCGGACACAGATACGCAGTATTTT
>few|-|TRBV6-5|TRBJ1-6
CASSYGGGGSSYNSPLHF
TGTGCCAGCAGTTACGGTGGAGGGGGAAGCTCCTATAATTCACCCCTCCACTTT
>-|-|TRBV6-2/TRBV6-3|TRBJ1-2
CASSSGLERVYGYTF
TGTGCCAGCAGTTCTGGGTTAGAACGGGTCTATGGCTACACCTTC
>many|-|TRBV20-1|TRBJ1-3
CSARDRYNTIYF
TGCAGTGCTAGAGACCGCTACAACACCATATATTTT
>-|TRBD2|TRBV20-1|TRBJ2-7
CSARVPTSGRNYEQYF
TGCAGTGCTAGGGTCCCGACTAGCGGAAGAAACTACGAGCAGTACTTC
>-|-|TRBV7-4|TRBJ2-7
CASSEVGADNEQYF
TGTGCCAGCAGCGAAGTGGGGGCGGACAATGAGCAGTACTTC
>few|-|TRBV3-1|TRBJ2-7
CASSPGDRRYEQYF
TGTGCCAGCAGCCCTGGCGACAGGCGCTACGAGCAGTACTTC
>few|TRBD1|TRBV5-8|TRBJ1-5
CASSQVAGQGTNQPQHF
TGTGCCAGCAGCCAAGTTGCGGGACAGGGTACGAATCAGCCCCAGCATTTT
>-|-|TRBV7-2|TRBJ2-1
CASSLAAYYNEQFF
TGTGCCAGCAGCTTGGCCGCGTACTACAATGAGCAGTTCTTC
>many|-|TRBV2|TRBJ2-7
CASRWRVATYEQYF
TGTGCCAGCAGGTGGCGGGTGGCAACCTACGAGCAGTACTTC
>few|-|TRBV20-1|TRBJ2-5
CSARPPTGTRGTQYF
TGCAGTGCCCGCCCCCCGACCGGGACTCGAGGGACCCAGTACTTC
>few|-|TRBV6-5|TRBJ2-2
CASSYSSGVTGELFF
TGTGCCAGCAGTTACTCGTCCGGGGTCACCGGGGAGCTGTTTTTT
>few|-|TRBV6-5|TRBJ1-1
CASSYGWEEEAFF
TGTGCCAGCAGTTACGGATGGGAGGAAGAAGCTTTCTTT
>-|-|TRBV7-2|TRBJ1-1
CASSYRGGLTEAFF
TGTGCCAGCAGCTACCGCGGGGGGCTCACTGAAGCTTTCTTT
>many|TRBD1|TRBV7-9|TRBJ1-1
CASSLAGTGQGFF
TGTGCCAGCAGCTTAGCCGGGACAGGGCAAGGTTTCTTT
>-|TRBD1|TRBV10-3|TRBJ2-6
CAISETGAGANVLTF
TGTGCCATCAGTGAGACAGGGGCTGGGGCCAACGTCCTGACTTTC
>-|-|TRBV7-2|TRBJ1-2
CASSDGGTGGRDGYTF
TGTGCCAGCAGCGACGGGGGGACCGGGGGTAGGGATGGCTACACCTTC
>-|-|TRBV5-5|TRBJ1-4
CASSFLSGMGGTFATNEKLFF
TGTGCCAGCAGCTTTCTGTCTGGGATGGGGGGGACGTTCGCAACTAATGAAAAACTGTTTTTT
>-|TRBD1|TRBV6-5|TRBJ1-2
CASRVTGGDGYTF
TGTGCCAGCAGGGTGACAGGGGGCGATGGCTACACCTTC
>many|-|TRBV7-2|TRBJ1-6
CASSLSRAPLHF
TGTGCCAGCAGCTTATCCAGGGCACCCCTCCACTTT
>many|-|TRBV10-2|TRBJ1-1
CASSPTRGGTEAFF
TGCGCCAGCAGTCCTACGAGGGGGGGGACTGAAGCTTTCTTT
>-|-|TRBV6-6|TRBJ1-1
CASSYQPSTEAFF
TGTGCCAGCAGTTACCAACCGAGCACTGAAGCTTTCTTT
>-|TRBD2|TRBV7-7|TRBJ2-2
CASRWTSGRGYTGELFF
TGTGCCAGCAGGTGGACTAGCGGGAGGGGGTACACCGGGGAGCTGTTTTTT
>-|TRBD2|TRBV6-5|TRBJ2-7
CASRKAGGTYEQYF
TGTGCCAGCAGGAAAGCGGGAGGGACCTACGAGCAGTACTTC
>many|-|TRBV20-1|TRBJ1-4
CSVLPDGYNEKLFF
TGCAGTGTGCTGCCGGACGGCTACAACGAAAAACTGTTTTTT
>few|-|TRBV12-3/TRBV12-4|TRBJ1-4
CASSLAQIGSGLGDEKLFF
TGTGCCAGCAGTTTAGCGCAAATAGGGTCGGGCCTTGGGGATGAAAAACTGTTTTTT
>many|TRBD1|TRBV7-6|TRBJ1-6
CASSTLGTGASPLHF
TGTGCCAGCAGCACACTGGGGACAGGGGCTTCACCCCTCCACTTT